This TCR beta chain is drawn from a study of T cell responses to AZD1222 COVID-19 vaccine. Across the whole study: Pooled samples include second doses given at about 4 or 12 weeks.

The repertoire was sequenced with immunoSEQ multiplex PCR; TCRdb's copy has only in-frame clones and lacks some. The data hold roughly 110,000 clones, with roughly 84% observed a single time. Worth noting for this clone: Its antigen remains unknown. The junction and the germline gene differ at one end; a read error may be behind it.

Germline CDR1 reads MNHEY; CDR2 reads SVGAGI. The length of the CDR3 is 15 residues. Study results and caveats: Without day 14 samples, only post-peak T cell repertoires were studied.

This clonotype was sampled from an adult in good health. Sample: peripheral blood, taken on day 0 of AZD1222 vaccination. The rearrangement uses TRBV6-5 and TRBJ2-7; 8 nucleotides line up with TRBD1. CDR3 DNA sequence: TGTGCCAGCAGTTACTCAGGACAGGGCTCCCACGAGCAGTACTTC. This gives the protein CASSYSGQGSHEQYF.